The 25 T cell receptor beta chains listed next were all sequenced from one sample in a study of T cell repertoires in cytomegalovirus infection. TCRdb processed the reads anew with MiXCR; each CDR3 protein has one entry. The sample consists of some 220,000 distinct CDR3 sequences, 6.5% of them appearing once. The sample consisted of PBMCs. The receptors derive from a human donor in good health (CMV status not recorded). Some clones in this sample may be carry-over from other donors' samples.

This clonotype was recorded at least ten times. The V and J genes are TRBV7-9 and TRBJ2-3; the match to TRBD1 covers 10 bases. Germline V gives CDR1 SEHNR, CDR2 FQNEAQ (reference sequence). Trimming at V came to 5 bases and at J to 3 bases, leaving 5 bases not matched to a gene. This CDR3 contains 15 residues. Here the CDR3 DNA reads TGTGCCAGCAGCCACTGGACAGGGGGAACAGATACGCAGTATTTT. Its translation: CASSHWTGGTDTQYF.

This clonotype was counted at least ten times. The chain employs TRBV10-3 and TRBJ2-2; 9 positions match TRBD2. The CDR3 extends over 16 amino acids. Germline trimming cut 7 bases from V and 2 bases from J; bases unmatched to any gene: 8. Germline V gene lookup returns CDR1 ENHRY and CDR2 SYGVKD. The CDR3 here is CAINQRGDPNTGELFF. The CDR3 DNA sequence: TGTGCCATCAATCAGCGGGGGGACCCTAACACCGGGGAGCTGTTTTTT.

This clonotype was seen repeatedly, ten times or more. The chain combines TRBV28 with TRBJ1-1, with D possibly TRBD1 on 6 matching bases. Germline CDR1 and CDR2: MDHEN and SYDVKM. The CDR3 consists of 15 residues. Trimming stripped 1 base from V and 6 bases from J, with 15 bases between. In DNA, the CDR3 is TGTGCCAGCAGTTTATCAACCCTACAGGGCGCTGAAGCTTTCTTT. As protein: CASSLSTLQGAEAFF.

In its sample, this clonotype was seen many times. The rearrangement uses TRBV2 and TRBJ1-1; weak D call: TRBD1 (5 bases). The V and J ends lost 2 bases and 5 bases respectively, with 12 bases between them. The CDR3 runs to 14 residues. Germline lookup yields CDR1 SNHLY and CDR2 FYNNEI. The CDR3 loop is CASSEFRSGTEAFF. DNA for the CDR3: TGTGCCAGCAGTGAATTCCGGTCAGGGACTGAAGCTTTCTTT.

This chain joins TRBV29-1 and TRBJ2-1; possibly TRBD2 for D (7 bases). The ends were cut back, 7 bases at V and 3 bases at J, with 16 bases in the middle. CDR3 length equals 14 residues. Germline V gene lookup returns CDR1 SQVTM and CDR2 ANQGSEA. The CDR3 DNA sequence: TGCAGCGGGGGGGAGGGGGTAGACTACAATGAGCAGTTCTTC. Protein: CSGGEGVDYNEQFF.

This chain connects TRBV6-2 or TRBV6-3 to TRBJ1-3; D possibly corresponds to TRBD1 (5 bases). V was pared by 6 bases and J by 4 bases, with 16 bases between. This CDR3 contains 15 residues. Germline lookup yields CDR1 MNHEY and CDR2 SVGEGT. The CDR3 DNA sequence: TGTGCCAGCAGAAACGCCGGGACGGAGGGAAACACCATATATTTT. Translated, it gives CASRNAGTEGNTIYF.

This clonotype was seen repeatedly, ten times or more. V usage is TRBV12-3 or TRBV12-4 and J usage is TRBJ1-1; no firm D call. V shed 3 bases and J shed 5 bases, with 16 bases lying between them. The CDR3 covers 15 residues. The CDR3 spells CASSLSGPWGTEAFF. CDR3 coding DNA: TGTGCCAGCAGTTTGTCGGGTCCTTGGGGTACTGAAGCTTTCTTT.

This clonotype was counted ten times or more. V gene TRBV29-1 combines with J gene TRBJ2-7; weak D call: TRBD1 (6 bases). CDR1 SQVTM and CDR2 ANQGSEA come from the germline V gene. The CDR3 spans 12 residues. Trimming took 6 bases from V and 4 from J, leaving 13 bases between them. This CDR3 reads CSVGRGRYEQYF. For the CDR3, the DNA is TGCAGCGTCGGCAGGGGCAGGTACGAGCAGTACTTC.

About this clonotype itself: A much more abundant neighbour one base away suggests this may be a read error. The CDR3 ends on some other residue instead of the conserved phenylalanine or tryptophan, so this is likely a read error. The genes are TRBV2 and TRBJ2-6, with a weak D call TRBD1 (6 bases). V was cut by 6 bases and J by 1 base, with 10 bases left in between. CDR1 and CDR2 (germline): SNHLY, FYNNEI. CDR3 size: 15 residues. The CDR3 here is CASRDSLSGANVLTS. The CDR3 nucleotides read TGTGCCAGCAGGGACAGCCTTTCTGGGGCCAACGTCCTGACTTCC.

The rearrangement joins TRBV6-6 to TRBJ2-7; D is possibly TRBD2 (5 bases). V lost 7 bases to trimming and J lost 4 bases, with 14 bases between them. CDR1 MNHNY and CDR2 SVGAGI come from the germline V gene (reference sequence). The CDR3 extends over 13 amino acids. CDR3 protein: CASTPPAGYEQYF. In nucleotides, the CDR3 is TGTGCCAGCACCCCGCCGGCGGGTTACGAGCAGTACTTC.

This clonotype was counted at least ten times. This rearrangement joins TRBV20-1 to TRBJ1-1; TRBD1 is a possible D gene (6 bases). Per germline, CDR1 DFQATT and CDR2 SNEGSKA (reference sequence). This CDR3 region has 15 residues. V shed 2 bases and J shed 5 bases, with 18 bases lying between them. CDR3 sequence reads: CSARSPWSRGTEAFF. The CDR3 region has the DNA TGCAGTGCTAGAAGCCCGTGGTCCAGGGGTACTGAAGCTTTCTTT.

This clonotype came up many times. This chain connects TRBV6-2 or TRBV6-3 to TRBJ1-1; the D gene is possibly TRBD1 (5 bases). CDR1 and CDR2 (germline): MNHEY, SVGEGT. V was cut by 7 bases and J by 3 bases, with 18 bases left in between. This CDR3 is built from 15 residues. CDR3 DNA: TGTGCCAGCATTCACCAGCGGGGGTTTGACACTGAAGCTTTCTTT. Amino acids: CASIHQRGFDTEAFF.

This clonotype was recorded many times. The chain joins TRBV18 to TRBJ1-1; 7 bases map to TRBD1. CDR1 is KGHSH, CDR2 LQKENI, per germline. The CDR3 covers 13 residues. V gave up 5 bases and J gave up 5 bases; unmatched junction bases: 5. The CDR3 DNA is TGTGCCAGCTCATCTACCAGGGGGACTGAAGCTTTCTTT. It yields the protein CASSSTRGTEAFF.

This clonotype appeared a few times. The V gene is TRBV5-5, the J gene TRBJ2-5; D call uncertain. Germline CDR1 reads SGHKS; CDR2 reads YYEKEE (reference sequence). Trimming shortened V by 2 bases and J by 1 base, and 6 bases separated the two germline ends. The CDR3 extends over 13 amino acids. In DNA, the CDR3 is TGTGCCAGCAGCTTTCAGCGCCAAGAGACCCAGTACTTC. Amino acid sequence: CASSFQRQETQYF.

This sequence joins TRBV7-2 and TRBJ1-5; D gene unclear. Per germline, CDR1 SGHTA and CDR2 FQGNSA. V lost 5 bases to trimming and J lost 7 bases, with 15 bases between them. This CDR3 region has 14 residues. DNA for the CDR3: TGTGCCAGCAGCCCCCAAAGCGGAGGGCAGCCCCAGCATTTT. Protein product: CASSPQSGGQPQHF. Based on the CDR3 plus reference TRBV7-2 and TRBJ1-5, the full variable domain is GAGVSQSPSNKVTEKGKDVELRCDPISGHTALYWYRQSLGQGLEFLIYFQGNSAPDKSGLPSDRFSAERTGGSVSTLTIQRTQQEDSAVYLCASSPQSGGQPQHFGDGTRLSIL.

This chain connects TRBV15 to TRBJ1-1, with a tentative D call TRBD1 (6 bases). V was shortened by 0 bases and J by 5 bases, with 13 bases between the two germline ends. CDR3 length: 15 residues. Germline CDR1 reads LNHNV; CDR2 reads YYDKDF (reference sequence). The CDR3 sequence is CATSRDLGRGTEAFF. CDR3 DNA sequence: TGTGCCACCAGCAGAGATCTGGGAAGGGGGACTGAAGCTTTCTTT. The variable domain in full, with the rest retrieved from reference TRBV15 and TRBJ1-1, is DAMVIQNPRYQVTQFGKPVTLSCSQTLNHNVMYWYQQKSSQAPKLLFHYYDKDFNNEADTPDNFQSRRPNTSFCFLDIRSPGLGDTAMYLCATSRDLGRGTEAFFGQGTRLTVV.

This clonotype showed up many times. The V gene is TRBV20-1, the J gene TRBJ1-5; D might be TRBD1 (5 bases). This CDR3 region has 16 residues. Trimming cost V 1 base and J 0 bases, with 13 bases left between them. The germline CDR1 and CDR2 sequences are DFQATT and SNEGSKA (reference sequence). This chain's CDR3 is CSARARDGYSNQPQHF. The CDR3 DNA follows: TGCAGTGCTAGAGCCAGGGACGGTTATAGCAATCAGCCCCAGCATTTT.

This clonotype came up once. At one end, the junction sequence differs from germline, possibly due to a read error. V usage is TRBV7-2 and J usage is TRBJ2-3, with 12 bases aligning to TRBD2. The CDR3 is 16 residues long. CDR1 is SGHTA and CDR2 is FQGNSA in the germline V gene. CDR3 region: CANSPRTSGGTDTQYF. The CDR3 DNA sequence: TGTGCCAACAGCCCGCGGACTAGCGGGGGCACAGATACGCAGTATTTT.

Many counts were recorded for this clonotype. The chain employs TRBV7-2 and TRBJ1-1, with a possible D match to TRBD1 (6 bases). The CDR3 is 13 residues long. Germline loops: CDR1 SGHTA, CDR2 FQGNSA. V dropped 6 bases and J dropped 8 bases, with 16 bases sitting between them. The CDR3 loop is CASSPTGPTEAFF. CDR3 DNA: TGTGCCAGCAGTCCCACAGGGCCCACCGAAGCTTTCTTT.

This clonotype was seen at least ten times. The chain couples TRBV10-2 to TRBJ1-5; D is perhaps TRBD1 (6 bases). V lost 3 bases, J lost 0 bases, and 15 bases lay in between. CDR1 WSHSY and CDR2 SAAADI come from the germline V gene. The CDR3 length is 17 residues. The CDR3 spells CASSEPDRSNSNQPQHF. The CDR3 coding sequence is TGCGCCAGCAGTGAACCAGACAGGAGCAATAGCAATCAGCCCCAGCATTTT.

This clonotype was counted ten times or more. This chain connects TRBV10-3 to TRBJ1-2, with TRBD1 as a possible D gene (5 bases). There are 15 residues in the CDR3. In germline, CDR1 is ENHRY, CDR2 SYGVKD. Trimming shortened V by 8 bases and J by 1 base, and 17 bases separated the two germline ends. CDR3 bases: TGTGCCATCCGGGGGGACCTCGCAATTAACTATGGCTACACCTTC. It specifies CAIRGDLAINYGYTF.

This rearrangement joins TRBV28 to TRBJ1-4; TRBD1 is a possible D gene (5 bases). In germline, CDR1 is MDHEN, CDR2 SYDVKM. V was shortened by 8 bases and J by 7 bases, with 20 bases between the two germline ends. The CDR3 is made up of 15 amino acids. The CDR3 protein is CASSILWGGSEKLFF. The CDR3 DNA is TGTGCCAGCTCAATCCTCTGGGGCGGGTCTGAAAAACTGTTTTTT.

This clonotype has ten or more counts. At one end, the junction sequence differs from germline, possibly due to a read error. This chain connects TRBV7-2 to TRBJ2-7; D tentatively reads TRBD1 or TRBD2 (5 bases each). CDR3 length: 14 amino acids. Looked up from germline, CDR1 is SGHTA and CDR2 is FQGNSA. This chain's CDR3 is CASSFRDPSHEQYF. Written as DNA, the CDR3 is TGTGCCAGCAGCTTCCGGGACCCCTCCCACGAGCAGTACTTC. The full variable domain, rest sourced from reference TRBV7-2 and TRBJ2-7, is GAGVSQSPSNKVTEKGKDVELRCDPISGHTALYWYRQSLGQGLEFLIYFQGNSAPDKSGLPSDRFSAERTGGSVSTLTIQRTQQEDSAVYLCASSFRDPSHEQYFGPGTRLTVT.

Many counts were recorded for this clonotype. CDR3 sequence (DNA): TGTGCCAGCAGCAAAACCGGGACAGCGCTATCCTACACCTTC. Protein: CASSKTGTALSYTF. This chain connects TRBV6-2 or TRBV6-3 to TRBJ1-2, with 7 bases aligning to TRBD1. The germline CDR1 and CDR2 sequences are MNHEY and SVGEGT. The V and J ends lost 6 bases and 10 bases, in that order; junction bases with no gene match: 14. This CDR3 has 14 amino acids.

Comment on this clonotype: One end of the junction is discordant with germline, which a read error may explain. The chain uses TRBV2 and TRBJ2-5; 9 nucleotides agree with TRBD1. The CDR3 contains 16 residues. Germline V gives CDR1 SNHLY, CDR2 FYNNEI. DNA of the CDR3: TGTGCCGGCCGAAGGGGGACGGGACAGGGAGTAGAGACCCAGCACTTC. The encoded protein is CAGRRGTGQGVETQHF. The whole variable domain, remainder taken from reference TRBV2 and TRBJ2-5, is EPEVTQTPSHQVTQMGQEVILRCVPISNHLYFYWYRQILGQKVEFLVSFYNNEISEKSEIFDDQFSVERPDGSNFTLKIRSTKLEDSAMYFCAGRRGTGQGVETQHFGPGTRLLVL.